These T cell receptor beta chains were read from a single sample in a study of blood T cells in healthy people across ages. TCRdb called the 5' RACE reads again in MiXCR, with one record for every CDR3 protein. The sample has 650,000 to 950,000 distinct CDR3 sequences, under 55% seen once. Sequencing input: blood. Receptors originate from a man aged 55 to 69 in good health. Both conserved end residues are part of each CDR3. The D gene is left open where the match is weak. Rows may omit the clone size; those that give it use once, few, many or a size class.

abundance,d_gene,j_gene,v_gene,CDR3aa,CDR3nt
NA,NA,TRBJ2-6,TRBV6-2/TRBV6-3,CASHSSGVNVPTF,TGTGCCTCCCATAGCTCTGGGGTCAACGTCCCGACTTTC
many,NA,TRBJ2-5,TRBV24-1,CATSQGVADQETQYF,TGTGCCACCAGCCAAGGAGTGGCAGACCAAGAGACCCAGTACTTC
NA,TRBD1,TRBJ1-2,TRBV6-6,CASQTGQSYGYTF,TGTGCCAGTCAGACGGGACAGTCCTATGGCTACACCTTC
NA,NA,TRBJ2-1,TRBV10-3,CAISERWEAHNEQFF,TGTGCCATCAGTGAGAGGTGGGAGGCCCACAATGAGCAGTTCTTC
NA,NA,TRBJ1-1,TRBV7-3,CASSDTGTTEAFF,TGTGCCAGCAGCGACACAGGCACGACTGAAGCTTTCTTT
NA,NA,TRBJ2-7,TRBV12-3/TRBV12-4,CASSLDYYSYNEQYF,TGTGCCAGCAGTCTAGACTACTACTCCTACAATGAGCAGTACTTC
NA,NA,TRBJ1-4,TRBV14,CASSQVPVRTNEKLFF,TGTGCCAGCAGCCAAGTCCCGGTGAGGACTAATGAAAAACTGTTTTTT
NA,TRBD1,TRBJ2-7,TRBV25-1,CASSVMREKGTGTPYEQYF,TGTGCCAGCAGTGTAATGCGGGAAAAGGGGACAGGGACCCCCTACGAGCAGTACTTC
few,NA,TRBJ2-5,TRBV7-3,CASSLIGGAKEETQYF,TGTGCCAGCAGCTTAATAGGGGGGGCCAAGGAAGAGACCCAGTACTTC
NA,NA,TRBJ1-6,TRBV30,CAWSVRPAGSNSPLHF,TGTGCCTGGAGTGTACGGCCGGCCGGTAGTAATTCACCCCTCCACTTT
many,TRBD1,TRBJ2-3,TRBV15,CATSNPQGAGFTDTQYF,TGTGCCACCAGCAACCCACAGGGGGCAGGATTCACAGATACGCAGTATTTT
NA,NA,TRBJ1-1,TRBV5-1,CASRNREGTNTEAFF,TGCGCCAGCAGGAACCGGGAAGGGACGAACACTGAAGCTTTCTTT
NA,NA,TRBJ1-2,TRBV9,CASSPNLGDLRLTF,TGTGCCAGCAGCCCCAATCTCGGTGATTTACGTCTCACCTTC
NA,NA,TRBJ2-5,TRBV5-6,CASSLANGAQYF,TGTGCCAGCAGCTTGGCCAACGGGGCCCAGTACTTC
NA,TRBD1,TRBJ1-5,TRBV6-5,CASSLNRGRNQPQHF,TGTGCCAGCAGTCTAAACAGGGGCCGCAATCAGCCCCAGCATTTT
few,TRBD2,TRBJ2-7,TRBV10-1,CASSETSGGANEQYF,TGCGCCAGCAGTGAAACTAGCGGGGGGGCTAATGAGCAGTACTTC
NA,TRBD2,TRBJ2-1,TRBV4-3,CASSPRGSGGPTYNEQFF,TGCGCCAGCAGCCCTCGTGGTAGCGGGGGGCCCACTTACAATGAGCAGTTCTTC
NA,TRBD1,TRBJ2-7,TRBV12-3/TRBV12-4,CASNRGHNEQYF,TGTGCCAGCAACAGGGGTCACAATGAGCAGTACTTC
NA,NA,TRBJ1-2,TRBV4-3,CASSQDKNYGYTF,TGCGCCAGCAGCCAAGATAAAAACTATGGCTACACCTTC
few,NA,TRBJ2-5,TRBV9,CASSPGTLQETQYF,TGTGCCAGCAGCCCGGGGACGTTGCAAGAGACCCAGTACTTC
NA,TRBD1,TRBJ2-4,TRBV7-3,CASSPWQGAPQNIQYF,TGTGCCAGCAGCCCTTGGCAGGGGGCCCCCCAAAACATTCAGTACTTC
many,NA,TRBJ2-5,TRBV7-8,CASSPARQAETQYF,TGTGCCAGCAGCCCCGCGAGGCAGGCAGAAACCCAGTACTTC
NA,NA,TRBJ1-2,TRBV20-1,CSARRQSAYGYTF,TGCAGTGCTAGGCGACAGAGCGCTTATGGCTACACCTTC
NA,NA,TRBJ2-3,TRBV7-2,CASSPTLAGMGTDTQYF,TGTGCCAGCAGCCCAACCTTAGCAGGAATGGGCACAGATACGCAGTATTTT
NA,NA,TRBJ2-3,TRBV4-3,CASSQAAAAGRDTQYF,TGCGCCAGCAGCCAAGCGGCCGCCGCCGGACGCGATACGCAGTATTTT
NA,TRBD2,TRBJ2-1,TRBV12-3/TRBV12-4,CASSQLAGGQGNEQFF,TGTGCCAGCAGCCAATTGGCGGGGGGGCAGGGCAATGAGCAGTTCTTC
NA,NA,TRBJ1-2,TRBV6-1,CASSDPAVVEVTPYGYTF,TGTGCCAGCAGTGACCCGGCGGTCGTGGAGGTTACCCCCTATGGCTACACCTTC
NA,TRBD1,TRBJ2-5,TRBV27,CASSATGTGCGQYF,TGTGCCAGCAGCGCCACCGGGACAGGGTGTGGGCAGTACTTC
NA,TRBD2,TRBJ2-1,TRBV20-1,CSAHKPAGGNEQFF,TGCAGTGCCCATAAGCCAGCGGGGGGGAATGAGCAGTTCTTC
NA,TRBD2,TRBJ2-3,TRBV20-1,CSSGSQGDTQYF,TGCAGTAGCGGGAGTCAGGGAGATACGCAGTATTTT
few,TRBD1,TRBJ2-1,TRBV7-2,CASSPRGGTGGNEQFF,TGTGCCAGCAGCCCCAGGGGCGGGACAGGGGGCAATGAGCAGTTCTTC
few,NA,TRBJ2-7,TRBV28,CASRTGNSYEQYF,TGTGCCAGCAGGACCGGGAACTCCTACGAGCAGTACTTC
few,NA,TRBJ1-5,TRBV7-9,CASSIDSNQPQHF,TGTGCCAGCAGCATTGACTCGAATCAGCCCCAGCATTTT
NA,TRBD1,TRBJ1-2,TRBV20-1,CSAPGQGHPNYGYTF,TGCAGTGCTCCGGGACAGGGGCATCCTAACTATGGCTACACCTTC
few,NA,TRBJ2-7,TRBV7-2,CASTPAGAYEQYF,TGTGCCAGCACTCCAGCTGGGGCCTACGAGCAGTACTTC
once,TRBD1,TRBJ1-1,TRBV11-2,CASSPGTAGSAFF,TGTGCCAGCAGCCCCGGGACAGCCGGGAGTGCTTTCTTT
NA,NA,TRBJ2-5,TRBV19,CASRRQEGLQETQYF,TGTGCCAGTAGGCGACAGGAAGGCCTCCAAGAGACCCAGTACTTC
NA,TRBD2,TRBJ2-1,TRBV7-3,CASSVGTSGGAREQFF,TGTGCCAGCAGCGTCGGGACTAGCGGGGGGGCTAGGGAGCAGTTCTTC
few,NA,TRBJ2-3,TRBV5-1,CASRLGPSTDTQYF,TGCGCCAGCAGACTGGGACCTAGCACAGATACGCAGTATTTT
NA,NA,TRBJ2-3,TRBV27,CASNTRAGTDTQYF,TGTGCCAGCAACACCAGGGCTGGCACAGATACGCAGTATTTT
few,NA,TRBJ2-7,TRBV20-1,CSARSRRGRSYEQYF,TGCAGTGCTCGAAGTCGGCGGGGGCGATCCTACGAGCAGTACTTC
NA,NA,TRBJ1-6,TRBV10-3,CAISQSQVPNSPLHF,TGTGCCATCTCTCAGTCACAGGTTCCCAATTCACCCCTCCACTTT
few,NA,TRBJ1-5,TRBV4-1,CASSQEGAGANQPQHF,TGCGCCAGCAGCCAAGAGGGAGCAGGAGCTAATCAGCCCCAGCATTTT
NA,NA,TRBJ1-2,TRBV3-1,CASSQDGVSSGGGYTF,TGTGCCAGCAGCCAAGATGGTGTCAGCTCGGGTGGTGGCTACACCTTC
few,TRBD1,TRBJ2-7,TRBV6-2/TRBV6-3,CASRDMGQGYEQYF,TGTGCCAGCAGAGACATGGGACAGGGCTACGAGCAGTACTTC
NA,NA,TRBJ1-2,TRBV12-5,CASGDIYGYTF,TGTGCTAGTGGCGATATCTATGGCTACACCTTC
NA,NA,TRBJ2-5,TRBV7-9,CASSLEARVETQYF,TGTGCCAGCAGCTTAGAGGCCAGGGTAGAGACCCAGTACTTC
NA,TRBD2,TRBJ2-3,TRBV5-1,CASSLAGAGGRTDTQYF,TGCGCCAGCAGCTTGGCCGGAGCGGGGGGGCGCACAGATACGCAGTATTTT
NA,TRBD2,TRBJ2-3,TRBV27,CASRQLAGGRTDTQYF,TGTGCCAGCAGACAGCTAGCGGGGGGACGCACAGATACGCAGTATTTT
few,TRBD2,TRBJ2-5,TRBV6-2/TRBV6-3,CASVGGYQETQYF,TGTGCCAGCGTGGGAGGGTACCAAGAGACCCAGTACTTC
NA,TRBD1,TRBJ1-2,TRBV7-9,CASRGQGTANYGYTF,TGTGCCAGCCGGGGACAGGGCACAGCTAACTATGGCTACACCTTC
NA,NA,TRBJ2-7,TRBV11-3,CASRRQVAGSYEQYF,TGTGCCAGCAGACGACAGGTGGCAGGTTCCTACGAGCAGTACTTC